This T cell receptor (beta chain) was captured in a study of tumor-infiltrating lymphocytes in primary liver carcinoma. V was trimmed by 5 bases and J by 6 bases, leaving 17 bases between them. CDR3 length: 14 residues. The germline CDR1 and CDR2 sequences are SGHDT and YYEEEE. Both RNA and DNA were isolated together from about 21-30 mg of bulk tissue that had not been sorted. The authors made TCR beta cDNA from approximately 490 ng total RNA with a constant-region primer. Three nested multiplex PCR rounds, a slightly modified ARM-PCR method, built the TCR beta libraries. Forward primers for TRBV1-TRBV30 and a C-beta reverse primer served the first two PCR rounds, at 10 cycles each. TCRdb used MiXCR to reprocess the multiplex PCR reads, holding one entry per CDR3 protein. The profile shows some 190,000 distinct CDR3 sequences, over 80% of them singletons.

Sequencing was carried out using tumor tissue from primary liver carcinoma. The TCR comes from a man between 35 and 55 years old with primary liver carcinoma and hepatitis B virus infection. The chain is built from TRBV5-6 and TRBJ1-1, with D unclear. As DNA, the CDR3 is TGTGCCAGCAGGTTTCACGGATTTAACTCTGAAGCTTTCTTT. Translation gives CASRFHGFNSEAFF.